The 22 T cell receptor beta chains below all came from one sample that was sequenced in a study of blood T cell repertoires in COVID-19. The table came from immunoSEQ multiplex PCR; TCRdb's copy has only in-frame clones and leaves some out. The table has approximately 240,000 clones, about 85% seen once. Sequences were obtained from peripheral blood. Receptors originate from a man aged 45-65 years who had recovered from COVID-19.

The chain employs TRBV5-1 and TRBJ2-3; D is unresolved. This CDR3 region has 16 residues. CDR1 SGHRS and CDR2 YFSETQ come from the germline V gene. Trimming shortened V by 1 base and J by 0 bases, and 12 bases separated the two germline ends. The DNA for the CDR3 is TGCGCCAGCAGCTTGTTGGTCACCGCGAGCACAGATACGCAGTATTTT. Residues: CASSLLVTASTDTQYF.

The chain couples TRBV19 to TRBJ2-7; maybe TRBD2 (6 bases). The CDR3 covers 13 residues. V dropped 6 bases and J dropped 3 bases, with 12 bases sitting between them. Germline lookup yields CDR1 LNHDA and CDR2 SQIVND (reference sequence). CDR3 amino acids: CASSPGVGYEQYF. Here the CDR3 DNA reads TGTGCCAGTAGCCCGGGAGTTGGCTACGAGCAGTACTTC. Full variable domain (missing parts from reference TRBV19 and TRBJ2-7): DGGITQSPKYLFRKEGQNVTLSCEQNLNHDAMYWYRQDPGQGLRLIYYSQIVNDFQKGDIAEGYSVSREKKESFPLTVTSAQKNPTAFYLCASSPGVGYEQYFGPGTRLTVT.

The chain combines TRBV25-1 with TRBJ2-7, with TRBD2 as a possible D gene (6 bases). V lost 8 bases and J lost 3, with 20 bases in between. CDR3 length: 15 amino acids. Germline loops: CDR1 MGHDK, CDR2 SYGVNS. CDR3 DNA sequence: TGTGCCAGCTCAAAGGGGACTCTTTCAATCTACGAGCAGTACTTC. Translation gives CASSKGTLSIYEQYF.

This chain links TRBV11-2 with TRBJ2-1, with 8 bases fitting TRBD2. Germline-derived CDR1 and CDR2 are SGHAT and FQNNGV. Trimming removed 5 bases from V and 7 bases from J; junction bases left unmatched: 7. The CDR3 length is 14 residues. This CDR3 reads CASSKTSGANEQFF. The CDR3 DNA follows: TGTGCCAGCAGCAAAACTAGCGGAGCAAATGAGCAGTTCTTC.

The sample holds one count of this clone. In DNA form, the CDR3 reads TGTGCCAGCAGTGAAAGGAGTGGGTACTACAATGAGCAGTTCTTC. As protein: CASSERSGYYNEQFF. The chain has TRBV25-1 and TRBJ2-1; D not certain. Trimming removed 2 bases at V and 3 bases at J, with 11 bases between. The germline V gene has CDR1 MGHDK and CDR2 SYGVNS. The CDR3 is 15 amino acids.

The CDR3 bases are TGCAGCGTCCCCGGGTGGACTAGCGGGAGGACGGGTGGGGAGACCCAGTACTTC. It encodes CSVPGWTSGRTGGETQYF. The J gene is TRBJ2-5, the V gene TRBV29-1, with 14 bases lining up with TRBD2. V lost 6 bases, J lost 5 bases, and 17 bases stayed unmatched. Germline V CDR1 and CDR2: SQVTM, ANQGSEA. This CDR3 region has 18 residues.

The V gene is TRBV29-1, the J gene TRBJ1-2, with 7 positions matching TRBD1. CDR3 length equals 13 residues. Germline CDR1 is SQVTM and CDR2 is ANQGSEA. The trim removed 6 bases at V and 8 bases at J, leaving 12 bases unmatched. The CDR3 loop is CSVRATGQAGYTF. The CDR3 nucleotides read TGCAGCGTCCGGGCGACTGGACAGGCGGGCTACACCTTC.

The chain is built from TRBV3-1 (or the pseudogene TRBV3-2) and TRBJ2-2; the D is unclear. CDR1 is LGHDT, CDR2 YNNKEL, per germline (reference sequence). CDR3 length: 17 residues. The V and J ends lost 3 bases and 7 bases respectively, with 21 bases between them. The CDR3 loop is CASSHFRLTLEYGELFF. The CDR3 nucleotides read TGTGCCAGCAGCCACTTCCGACTTACGCTGGAGTACGGGGAGCTGTTTTTT.

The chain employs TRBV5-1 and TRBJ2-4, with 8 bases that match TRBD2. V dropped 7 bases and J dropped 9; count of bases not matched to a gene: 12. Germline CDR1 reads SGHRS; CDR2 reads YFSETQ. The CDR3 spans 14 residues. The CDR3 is CASSGGTAGSIQYF. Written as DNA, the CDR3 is TGCGCCAGCTCGGGGGGGACGGCAGGGAGCATTCAGTACTTC.

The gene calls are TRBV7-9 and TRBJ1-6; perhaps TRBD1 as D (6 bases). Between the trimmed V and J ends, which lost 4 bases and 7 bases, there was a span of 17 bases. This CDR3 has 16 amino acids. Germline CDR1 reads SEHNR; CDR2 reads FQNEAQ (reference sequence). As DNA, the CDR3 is TGTGCCAGCAGCTCCACAGGGAGATGGGCCAATTCACCCCTCCACTTT. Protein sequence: CASSSTGRWANSPLHF.

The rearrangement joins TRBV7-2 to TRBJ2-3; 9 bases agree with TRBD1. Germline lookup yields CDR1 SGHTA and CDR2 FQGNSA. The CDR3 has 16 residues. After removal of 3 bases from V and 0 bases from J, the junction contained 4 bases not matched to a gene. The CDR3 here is CASSFLGQGSTDTQYF. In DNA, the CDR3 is TGTGCCAGCAGCTTCCTGGGACAGGGAAGCACAGATACGCAGTATTTT. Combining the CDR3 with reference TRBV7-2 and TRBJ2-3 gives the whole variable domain GAGVSQSPSNKVTEKGKDVELRCDPISGHTALYWYRQSLGQGLEFLIYFQGNSAPDKSGLPSDRFSAERTGGSVSTLTIQRTQQEDSAVYLCASSFLGQGSTDTQYFGPGTRLTVL.

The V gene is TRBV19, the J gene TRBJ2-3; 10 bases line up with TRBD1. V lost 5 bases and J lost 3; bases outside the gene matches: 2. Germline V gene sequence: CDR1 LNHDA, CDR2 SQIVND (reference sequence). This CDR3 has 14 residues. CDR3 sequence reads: CASSWDRGTDTQYF. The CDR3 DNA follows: TGTGCCAGTAGTTGGGACAGGGGTACAGATACGCAGTATTTT.

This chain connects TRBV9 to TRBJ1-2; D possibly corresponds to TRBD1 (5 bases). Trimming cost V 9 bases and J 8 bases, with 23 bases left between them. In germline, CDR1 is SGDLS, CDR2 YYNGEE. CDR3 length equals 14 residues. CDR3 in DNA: TGTGCCACCAGATTCGAAGGGGCGGAAGTGGGCTACACCTTC. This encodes CATRFEGAEVGYTF.

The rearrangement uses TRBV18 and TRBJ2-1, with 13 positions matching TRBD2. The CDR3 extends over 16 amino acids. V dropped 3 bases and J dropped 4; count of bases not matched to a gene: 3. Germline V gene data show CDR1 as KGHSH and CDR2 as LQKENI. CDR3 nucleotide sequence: TGTGCCAGCTCACCGGGGACTAGCGGGAAGTACAATGAGCAGTTCTTC. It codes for CASSPGTSGKYNEQFF.

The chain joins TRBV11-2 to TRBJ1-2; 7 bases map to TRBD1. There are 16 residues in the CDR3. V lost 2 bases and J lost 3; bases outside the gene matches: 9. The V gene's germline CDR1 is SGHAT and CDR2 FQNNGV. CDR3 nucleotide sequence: TGTGCCAGCAGCTTACAATCAGGGGGTCAGGACTATGGCTACACCTTC. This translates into CASSLQSGGQDYGYTF.

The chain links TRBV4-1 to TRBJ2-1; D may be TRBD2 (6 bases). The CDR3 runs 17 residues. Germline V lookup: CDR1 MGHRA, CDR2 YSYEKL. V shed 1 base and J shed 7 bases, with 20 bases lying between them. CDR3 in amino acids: CASSQGVGGVLFNEQFF. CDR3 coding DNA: TGCGCCAGCAGCCAAGGGGTGGGGGGAGTCCTTTTTAATGAGCAGTTCTTC.

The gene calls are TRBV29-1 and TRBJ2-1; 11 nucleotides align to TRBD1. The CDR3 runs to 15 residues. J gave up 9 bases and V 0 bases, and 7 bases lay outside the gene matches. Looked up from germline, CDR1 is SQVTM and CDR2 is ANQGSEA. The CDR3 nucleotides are TGCAGCGTTGAAGACCCGGGACAGGGGGTGGGTGAGCAGTTCTTC. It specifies CSVEDPGQGVGEQFF.

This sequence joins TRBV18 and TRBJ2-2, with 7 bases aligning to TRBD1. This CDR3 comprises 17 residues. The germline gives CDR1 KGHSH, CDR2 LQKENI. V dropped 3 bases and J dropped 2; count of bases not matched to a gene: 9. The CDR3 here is CASSPNPTGVNTGELFF. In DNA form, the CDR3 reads TGTGCCAGCTCACCTAACCCAACAGGGGTCAACACCGGGGAGCTGTTTTTT.

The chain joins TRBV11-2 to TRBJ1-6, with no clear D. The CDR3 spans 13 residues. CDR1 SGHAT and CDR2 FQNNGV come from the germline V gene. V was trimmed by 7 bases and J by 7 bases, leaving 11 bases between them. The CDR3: CASTVRWNSPLHF. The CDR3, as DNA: TGTGCCAGCACGGTGAGATGGAATTCACCCCTCCACTTT. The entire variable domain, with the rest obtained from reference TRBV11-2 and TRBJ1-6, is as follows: EAGVAQSPRYKIIEKRQSVAFWCNPISGHATLYWYQQILGQGPKLLIQFQNNGVVDDSQLPKDRFSAERLKGVDSTLKIQPAKLEDSAVYLCASTVRWNSPLHFGNGTRLTVT.

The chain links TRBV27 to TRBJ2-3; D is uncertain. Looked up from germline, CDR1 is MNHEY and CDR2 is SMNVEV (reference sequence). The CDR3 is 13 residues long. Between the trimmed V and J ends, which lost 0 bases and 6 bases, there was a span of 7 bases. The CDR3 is CASSLSIRDTQYF. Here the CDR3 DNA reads TGTGCCAGCAGTTTATCGATCCGGGATACGCAGTATTTT.

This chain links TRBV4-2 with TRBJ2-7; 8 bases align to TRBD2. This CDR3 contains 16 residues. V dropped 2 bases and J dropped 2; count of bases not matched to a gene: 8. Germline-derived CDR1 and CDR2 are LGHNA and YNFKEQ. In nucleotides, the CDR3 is TGTGCCAGCAGCCAAAACACCGGGACTAGGACCTACGAGCAGTACTTC. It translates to CASSQNTGTRTYEQYF.

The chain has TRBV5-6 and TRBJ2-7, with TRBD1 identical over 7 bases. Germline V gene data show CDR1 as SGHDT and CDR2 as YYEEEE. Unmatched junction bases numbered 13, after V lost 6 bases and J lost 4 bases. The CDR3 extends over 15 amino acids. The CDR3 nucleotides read TGTGCCAGCACCAGATTCGGGACAGAGACTTACGAGCAGTACTTC. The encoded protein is CASTRFGTETYEQYF.